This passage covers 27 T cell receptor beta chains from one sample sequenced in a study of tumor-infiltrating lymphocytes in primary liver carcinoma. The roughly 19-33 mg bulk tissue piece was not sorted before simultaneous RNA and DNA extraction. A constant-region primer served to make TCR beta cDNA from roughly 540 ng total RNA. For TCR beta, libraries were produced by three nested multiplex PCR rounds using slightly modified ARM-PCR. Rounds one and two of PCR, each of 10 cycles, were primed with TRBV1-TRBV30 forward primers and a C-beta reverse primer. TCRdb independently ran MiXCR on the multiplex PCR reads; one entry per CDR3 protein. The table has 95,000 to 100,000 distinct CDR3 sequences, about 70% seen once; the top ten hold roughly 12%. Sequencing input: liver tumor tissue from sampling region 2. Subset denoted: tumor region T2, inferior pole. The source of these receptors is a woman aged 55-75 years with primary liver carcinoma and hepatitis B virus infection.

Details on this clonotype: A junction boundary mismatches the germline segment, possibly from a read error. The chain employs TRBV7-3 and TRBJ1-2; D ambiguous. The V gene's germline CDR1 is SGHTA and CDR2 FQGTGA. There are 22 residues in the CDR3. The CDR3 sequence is CASSLSFRTELPRASLLYGYTF. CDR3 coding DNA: TGTGCCAGCAGCTTAAGTTTCCGGACGGAACTCCCCCGGGCCTCCCTTTTATATGGCTACACTTTC.

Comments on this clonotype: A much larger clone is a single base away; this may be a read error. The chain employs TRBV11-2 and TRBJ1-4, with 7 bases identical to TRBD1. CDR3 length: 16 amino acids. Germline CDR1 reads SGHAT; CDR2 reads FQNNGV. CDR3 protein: CASSLKFVTGNEKLLF. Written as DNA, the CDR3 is TGTGCCAGCAGCTTAAAGTTTGTGACAGGGAACGAAAAACTGTTATTT.

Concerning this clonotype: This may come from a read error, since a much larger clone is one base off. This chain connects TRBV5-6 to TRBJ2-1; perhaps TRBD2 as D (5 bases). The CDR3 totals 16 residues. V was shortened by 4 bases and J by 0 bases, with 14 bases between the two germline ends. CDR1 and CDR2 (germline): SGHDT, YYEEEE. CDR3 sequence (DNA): TGTGCCAGCAGCGACCAAGCGGCAAGCTCCTACAATGAGCAGTTCTTC. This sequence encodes CASSDQAASSYNEQFF.

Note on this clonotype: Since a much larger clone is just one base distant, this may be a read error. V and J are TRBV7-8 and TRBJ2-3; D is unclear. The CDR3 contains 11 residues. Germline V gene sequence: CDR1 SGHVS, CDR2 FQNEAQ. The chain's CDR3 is CANSLEDTQYF. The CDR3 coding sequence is TGTGCCAACAGCTTGGAAGATACGCAGTATTTT. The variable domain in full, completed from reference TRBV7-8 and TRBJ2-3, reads GAGVSQSPRYKVAKRGQDVALRCDPISGHVSLFWYQQALGQGPEFLTYFQNEAQLDKSGLPSDRFFAERPEGSVSTLKIQRTQQEDSAVYLCANSLEDTQYFGPGTRLTVL.

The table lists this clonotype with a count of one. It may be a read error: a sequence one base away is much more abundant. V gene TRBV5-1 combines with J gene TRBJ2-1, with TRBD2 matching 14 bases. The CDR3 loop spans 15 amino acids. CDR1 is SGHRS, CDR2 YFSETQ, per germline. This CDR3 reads CTSSPGTSGSAEQFF. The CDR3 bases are TGCACCAGCAGCCCGGGGACTAGCGGGAGTGCTGAGCAGTTCTTC.

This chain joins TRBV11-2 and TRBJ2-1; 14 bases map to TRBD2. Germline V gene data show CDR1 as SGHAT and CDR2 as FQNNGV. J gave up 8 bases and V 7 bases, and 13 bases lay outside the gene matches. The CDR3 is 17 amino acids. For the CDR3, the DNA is TGTGCCAGCAACCCTCGACTAGCGGGAGGGCCGGGGGATGAGCAGTTCTTC. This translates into CASNPRLAGGPGDEQFF.

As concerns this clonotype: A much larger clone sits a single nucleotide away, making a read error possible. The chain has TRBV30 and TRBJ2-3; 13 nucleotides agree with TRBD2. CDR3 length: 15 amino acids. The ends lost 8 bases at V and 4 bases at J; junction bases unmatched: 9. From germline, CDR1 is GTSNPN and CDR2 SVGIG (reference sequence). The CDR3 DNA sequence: TGTGCCAGATCACAGGGACTAGCGGGACCAGATACGCAGTATTTT. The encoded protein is CARSQGLAGPDTQYF. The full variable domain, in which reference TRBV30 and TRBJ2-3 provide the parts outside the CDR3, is SQTIHQWPATLVQPVGSPLSLECTVEGTSNPNLYWYRQAAGRGLQLLFYSVGIGQISSEVPQNLSASRPQDRQFILSSKKLLLSDSGFYLCARSQGLAGPDTQYFGPGTRLTVL.

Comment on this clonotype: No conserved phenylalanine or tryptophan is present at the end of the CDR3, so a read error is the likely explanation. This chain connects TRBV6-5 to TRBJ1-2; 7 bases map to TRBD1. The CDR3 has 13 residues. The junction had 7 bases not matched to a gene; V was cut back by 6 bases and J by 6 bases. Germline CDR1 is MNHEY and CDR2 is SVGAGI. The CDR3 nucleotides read TGTGCCAGCAGCCTAGACAGGGAAAATGGCTACACCCTC. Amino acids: CASSLDRENGYTL.

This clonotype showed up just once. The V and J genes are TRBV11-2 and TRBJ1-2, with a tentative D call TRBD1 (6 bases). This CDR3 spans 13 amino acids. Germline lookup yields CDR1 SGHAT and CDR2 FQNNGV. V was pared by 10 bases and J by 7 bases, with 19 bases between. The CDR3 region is CATRLVVQGGYTF. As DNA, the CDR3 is TGTGCCACCAGGTTAGTAGTACAGGGTGGCTACACCTTC. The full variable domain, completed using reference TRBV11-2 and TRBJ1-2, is EAGVAQSPRYKIIEKRQSVAFWCNPISGHATLYWYQQILGQGPKLLIQFQNNGVVDDSQLPKDRFSAERLKGVDSTLKIQPAKLEDSAVYLCATRLVVQGGYTFGSGTRLTVV.

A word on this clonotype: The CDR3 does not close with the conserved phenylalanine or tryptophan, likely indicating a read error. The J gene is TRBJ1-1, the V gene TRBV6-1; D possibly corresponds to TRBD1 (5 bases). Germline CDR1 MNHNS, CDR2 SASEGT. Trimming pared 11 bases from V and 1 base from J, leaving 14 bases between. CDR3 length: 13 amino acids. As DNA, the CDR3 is TGTGCCGGCGGTGTCAGGGAGAACACTGAAGCTTTCTCT. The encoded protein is CAGGVRENTEAFS.

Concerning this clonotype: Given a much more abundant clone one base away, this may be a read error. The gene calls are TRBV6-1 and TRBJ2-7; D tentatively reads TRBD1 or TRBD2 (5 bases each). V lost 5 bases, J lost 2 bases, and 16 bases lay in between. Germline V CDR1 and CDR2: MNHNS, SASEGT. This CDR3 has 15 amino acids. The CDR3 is CASSIGDRRAYEQYV. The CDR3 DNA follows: TGTGCCAGCAGTATAGGGGACCGTCGGGCCTACGAGCAGTACGTC.

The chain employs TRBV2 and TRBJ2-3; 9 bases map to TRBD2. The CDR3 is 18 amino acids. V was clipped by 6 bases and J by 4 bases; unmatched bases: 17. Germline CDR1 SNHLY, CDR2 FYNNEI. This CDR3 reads CASSAQPPGLALSDTQYF. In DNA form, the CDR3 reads TGTGCCAGCAGCGCACAGCCTCCGGGACTAGCTTTGTCAGATACGCAGTATTTT.

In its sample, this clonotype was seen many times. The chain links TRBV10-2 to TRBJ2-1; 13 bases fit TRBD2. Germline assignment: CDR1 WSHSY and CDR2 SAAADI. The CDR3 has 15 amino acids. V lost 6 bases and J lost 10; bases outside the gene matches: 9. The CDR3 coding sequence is TGCGCCAGCAGCCTCACTAGCGGGAGGGCGGAGGAGCAGTTCTTC. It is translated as CASSLTSGRAEEQFF.

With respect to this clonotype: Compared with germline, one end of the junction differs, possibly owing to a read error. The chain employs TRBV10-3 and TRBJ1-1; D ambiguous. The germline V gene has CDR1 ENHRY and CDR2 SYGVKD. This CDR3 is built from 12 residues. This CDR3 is CVISEPEGEAFF. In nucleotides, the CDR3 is TGTGTCATCAGTGAGCCAGAGGGTGAAGCTTTCTTT.

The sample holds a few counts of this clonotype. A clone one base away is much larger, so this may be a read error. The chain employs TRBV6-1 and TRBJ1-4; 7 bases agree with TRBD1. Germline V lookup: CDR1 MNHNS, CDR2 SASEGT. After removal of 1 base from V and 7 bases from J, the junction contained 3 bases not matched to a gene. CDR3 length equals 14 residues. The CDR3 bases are TGTGCCAGCAGTGAAGGACAGGGTCTTGAAAAACTGTTTTTT. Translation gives CASSEGQGLEKLFF.

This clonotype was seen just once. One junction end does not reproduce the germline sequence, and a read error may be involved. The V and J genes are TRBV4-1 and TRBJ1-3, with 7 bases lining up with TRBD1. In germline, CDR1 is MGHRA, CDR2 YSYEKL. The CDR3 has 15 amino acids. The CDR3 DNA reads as TGCGCCCGCAGCCGACAGGGACAAGTTGGAAACACCATATATTTT. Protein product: CARSRQGQVGNTIYF.

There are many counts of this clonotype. The CDR3 sequence: CAWSVSPEAFF. DNA for the CDR3: TGTGCCTGGAGTGTATCTCCTGAAGCTTTCTTT. V is TRBV30 and J is TRBJ1-1; D unresolved. The V gene's germline CDR1 is GTSNPN and CDR2 SVGIG (reference sequence). The CDR3 sequence is 11 residues long. Deletions cut 0 bases from V and 6 bases from J, with 5 bases between.

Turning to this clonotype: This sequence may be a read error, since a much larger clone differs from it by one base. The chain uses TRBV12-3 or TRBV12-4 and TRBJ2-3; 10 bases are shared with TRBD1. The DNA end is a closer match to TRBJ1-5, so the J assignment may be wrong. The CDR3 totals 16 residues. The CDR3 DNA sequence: TGTGCCAGCAGTTTAGGGGACAGGGGACCCACAGATACGCAGCATTTT. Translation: CASSLGDRGPTDTQHF.

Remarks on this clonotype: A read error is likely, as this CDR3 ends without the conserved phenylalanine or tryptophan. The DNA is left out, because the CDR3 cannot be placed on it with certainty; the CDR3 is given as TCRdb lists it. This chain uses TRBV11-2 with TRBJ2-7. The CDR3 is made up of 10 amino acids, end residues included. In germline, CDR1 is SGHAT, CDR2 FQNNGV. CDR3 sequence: CASSLGERYL.

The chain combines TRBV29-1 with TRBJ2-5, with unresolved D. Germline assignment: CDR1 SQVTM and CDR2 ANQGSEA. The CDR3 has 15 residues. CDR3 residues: CRVDPGFGFTETQYF. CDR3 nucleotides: TGCAGGGTCGATCCCGGGTTTGGGTTCACGGAGACCCAGTACTTC.

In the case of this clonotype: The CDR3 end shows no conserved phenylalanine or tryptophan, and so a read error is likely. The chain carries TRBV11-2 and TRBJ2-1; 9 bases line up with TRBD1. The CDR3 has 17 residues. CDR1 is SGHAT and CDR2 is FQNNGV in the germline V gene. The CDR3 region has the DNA TGTGTCAGCAGCTTAACCCACGGACAGGGGTACAGGAGTGAGCAGTTCTAC. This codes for CVSSLTHGQGYRSEQFY.

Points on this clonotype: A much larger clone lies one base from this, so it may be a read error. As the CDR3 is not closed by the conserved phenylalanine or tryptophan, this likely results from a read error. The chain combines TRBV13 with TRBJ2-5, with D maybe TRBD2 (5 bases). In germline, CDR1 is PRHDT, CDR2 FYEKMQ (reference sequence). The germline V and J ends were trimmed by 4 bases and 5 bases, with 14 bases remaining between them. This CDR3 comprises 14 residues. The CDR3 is CASSSSASRETQYI. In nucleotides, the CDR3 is TGTGCCAGCAGCTCGTCGGCTAGCAGGGAGACCCAGTACATC.

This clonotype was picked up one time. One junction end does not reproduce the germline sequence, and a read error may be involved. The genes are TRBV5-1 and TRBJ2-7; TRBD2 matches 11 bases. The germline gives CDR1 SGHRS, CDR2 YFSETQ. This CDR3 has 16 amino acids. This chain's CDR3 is CAGSLTSGMTNSEQYF. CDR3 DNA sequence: TGCGCCGGCAGCTTGACTAGCGGGATGACCAACTCCGAGCAGTACTTC.

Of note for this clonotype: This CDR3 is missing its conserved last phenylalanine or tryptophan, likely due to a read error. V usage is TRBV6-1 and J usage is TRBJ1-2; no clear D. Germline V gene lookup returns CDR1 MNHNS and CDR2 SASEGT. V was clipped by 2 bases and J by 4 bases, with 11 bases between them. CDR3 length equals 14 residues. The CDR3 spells CASSELGSGYGYTL. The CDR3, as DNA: TGTGCCAGCAGTGAATTGGGGTCTGGCTATGGCTACACCTTA.

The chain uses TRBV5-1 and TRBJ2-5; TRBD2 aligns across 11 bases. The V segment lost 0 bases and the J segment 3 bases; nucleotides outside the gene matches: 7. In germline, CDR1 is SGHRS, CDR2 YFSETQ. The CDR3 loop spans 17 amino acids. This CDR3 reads CASSLGLVLAGEETQYF. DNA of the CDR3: TGCGCCAGCAGCTTGGGACTCGTACTAGCGGGAGAAGAGACCCAGTACTTC. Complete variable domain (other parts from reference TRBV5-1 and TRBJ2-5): KAGVTQTPRYLIKTRGQQVTLSCSPISGHRSVSWYQQTPGQGLQFLFEYFSETQRNKGNFPGRFSGRQFSNSRSEMNVSTLELGDSALYLCASSLGLVLAGEETQYFGPGTRLLVL.

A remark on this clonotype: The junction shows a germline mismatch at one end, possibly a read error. Written as DNA, the CDR3 is TGTGCCACCACAGAACAGAACGCCGGGGAGCTGTTTTTT. Amino acids: CATTEQNAGELFF. V is TRBV12-3 or TRBV12-4 and J is TRBJ2-2, with D unclear. The CDR3 covers 13 residues.

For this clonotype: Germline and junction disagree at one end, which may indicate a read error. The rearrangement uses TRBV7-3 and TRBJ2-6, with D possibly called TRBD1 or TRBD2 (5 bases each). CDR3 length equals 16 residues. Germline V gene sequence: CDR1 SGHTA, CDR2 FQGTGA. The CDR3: CVSSQGRQSGASVLTF. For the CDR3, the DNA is TGTGTCAGCAGCCAGGGACGTCAGTCTGGGGCCAGCGTCCTGACTTTC.